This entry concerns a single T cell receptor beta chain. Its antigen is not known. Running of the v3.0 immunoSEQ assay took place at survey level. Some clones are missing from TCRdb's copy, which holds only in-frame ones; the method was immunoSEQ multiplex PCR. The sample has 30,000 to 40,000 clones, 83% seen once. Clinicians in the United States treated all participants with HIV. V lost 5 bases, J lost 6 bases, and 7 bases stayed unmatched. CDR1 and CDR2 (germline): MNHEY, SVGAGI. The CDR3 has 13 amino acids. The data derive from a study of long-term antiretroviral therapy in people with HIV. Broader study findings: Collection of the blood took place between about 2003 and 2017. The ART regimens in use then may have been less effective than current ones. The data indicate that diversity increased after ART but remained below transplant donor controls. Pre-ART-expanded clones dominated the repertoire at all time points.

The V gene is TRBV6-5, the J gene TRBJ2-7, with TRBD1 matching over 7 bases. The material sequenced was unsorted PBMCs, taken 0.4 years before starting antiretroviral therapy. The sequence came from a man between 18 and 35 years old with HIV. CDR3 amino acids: CASSETGLGEQYF. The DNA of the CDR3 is TGTGCCAGCAGTGAGACAGGGCTAGGCGAGCAGTACTTC.